The 16 T cell receptor beta chains in this list originate from one sample, sequenced in a study of CD8 T cells in ankylosing spondylitis. TCRdb re-derived calls from the 5' RACE reads in MiXCR, one entry per CDR3 protein. The sample carries roughly 230,000 distinct CDR3 sequences, over 15% recorded once. The specimen sequenced was blood, either unsorted or a sorted T cell fraction (not recorded which). The receptors were gathered from a male donor with ankylosing spondylitis or in good health (not recorded which).

As for this clonotype: The junction does not match germline at one end; this may be a read error. The chain combines TRBV12-3 or TRBV12-4 with TRBJ2-1; 10 bases are a match to TRBD2. This CDR3 region has 13 residues. CDR3 residues: CASSLASGSEQFF. The CDR3 DNA reads as TGTGCCAGCAGTCTAGCTAGCGGGAGTGAGCAGTTCTTC.

This chain uses TRBV5-5 with TRBJ2-1; the match to TRBD2 covers 13 bases. Germline values: CDR1 SGHKS, CDR2 YYEKEE (reference sequence). The trim removed 4 bases at V and 8 bases at J, leaving 6 bases unmatched. This CDR3 has 15 residues. The CDR3 protein is CASSIAGLAGYEQFF. CDR3 DNA: TGTGCCAGCAGCATAGCGGGACTAGCGGGATATGAGCAGTTCTTC.

This clonotype was observed a few times. The chain uses TRBV11-2 and TRBJ2-7; D is unresolved. The V end lost 3 bases, the J end lost 6 bases, and 18 bases lay between the germline ends. Germline V gene lookup returns CDR1 SGHAT and CDR2 FQNNGV. There are 15 residues in the CDR3. CDR3 in DNA: TGTGCCAGCAGCTTTGAAGGGCCCATAGGGCTCGAGCAGTACTTC. Translation gives CASSFEGPIGLEQYF.

This chain uses TRBV7-9 with TRBJ2-1; D call uncertain. The CDR3 extends over 15 amino acids. The V gene lost 5 bases and the J gene lost 0 bases, with 11 bases spanning the gap. Germline CDR1 is SEHNR and CDR2 is FQNEAQ (reference sequence). CDR3 loop: CASSSSKTSYNEQFF. The CDR3 DNA follows: TGTGCCAGCAGCAGTAGCAAGACCTCCTACAATGAGCAGTTCTTC. The full variable domain, rest sourced from reference TRBV7-9 and TRBJ2-1, is DTGVSQNPRHKITKRGQNVTFRCDPISEHNRLYWYRQTLGQGPEFLTYFQNEAQLEKSRLLSDRFSAERPKGSFSTLEIQRTEQGDSAMYLCASSSSKTSYNEQFFGPGTRLTVL.

The chain employs TRBV20-1 and TRBJ2-7; 8 bases fit TRBD1. Looked up from germline, CDR1 is DFQATT and CDR2 is SNEGSKA (reference sequence). The CDR3 runs 13 residues. Trimming took 3 bases from V and 3 from J; bases not matched to a gene: 4. CDR3 nucleotides: TGCAGTGCTAGCTGGGGACAGGACTACGAGCAGTACTTC. Protein sequence: CSASWGQDYEQYF.

This clonotype has more than one count but fewer than ten. The chain links TRBV9 to TRBJ2-3; D gene unclear. From germline, CDR1 is SGDLS and CDR2 YYNGEE. This CDR3 comprises 14 residues. V was shortened by 0 bases and J by 0 bases, with 5 bases between the two germline ends. CDR3 amino acids: CASSVVSSTDTQYF. As DNA, the CDR3 is TGTGCCAGCAGCGTAGTGTCCAGCACAGATACGCAGTATTTT. Together with reference TRBV9 and TRBJ2-3, the CDR3 gives the full variable domain: DSGVTQTPKHLITATGQRVTLRCSPRSGDLSVYWYQQSLDQGLQFLIQYYNGEERAKGNILERFSAQQFPDLHSELNLSSLELGDSALYFCASSVVSSTDTQYFGPGTRLTVL.

The rearrangement uses TRBV4-3 and TRBJ2-2, with 9 nucleotides matching TRBD2. CDR1 and CDR2 (germline): LGHNA, YSLEER. There are 16 residues in the CDR3. V lost 1 base, J lost 1 base, and 1 base stayed unmatched. The CDR3: CASSQGLAVNTGELFF. The CDR3 DNA reads as TGCGCCAGCAGCCAAGGACTAGCGGTGAACACCGGGGAGCTGTTTTTT.

In its sample, this clonotype was seen many times. In nucleotides, the CDR3 is TGTGCCAGCAGTTGGGGGGCCTCCCCCAACAATGAGCAGTTCTTC. It yields the protein CASSWGASPNNEQFF. The chain joins TRBV12-3 or TRBV12-4 to TRBJ2-1, with D perhaps assigned TRBD1 or TRBD2 (6 bases each). This CDR3 comprises 15 residues. V was shortened by 4 bases and J by 5 bases, with 15 bases between the two germline ends.

The genes are TRBV29-1 and TRBJ2-2; 14 nucleotides line up with TRBD2. There are 16 residues in the CDR3. Germline V gives CDR1 SQVTM, CDR2 ANQGSEA. V lost 4 bases, J lost 8 bases, and 9 bases stayed unmatched. The CDR3 protein is CSVVWWGLAGAGELFF. The CDR3 DNA is TGCAGCGTTGTCTGGTGGGGACTAGCGGGAGCTGGGGAGCTGTTTTTT.

The chain carries TRBV12-3 or TRBV12-4 and TRBJ1-1; D perhaps matches TRBD1 (5 bases). There are 14 residues in the CDR3. Trimming pared 8 bases from V and 1 base from J, leaving 14 bases between. As DNA, the CDR3 is TGTGCCAGCCGACCTCGGGGCCCGAACACTGAAGCTTTCTTT. This encodes CASRPRGPNTEAFF.

At least ten counts were recorded for this clonotype. The chain joins TRBV20-1 to TRBJ2-7; TRBD2 agrees at 16 bases. Germline loops: CDR1 DFQATT, CDR2 SNEGSKA (reference sequence). The CDR3 is made up of 18 amino acids. Trimming cost V 4 bases and J 2 bases; bases outside gene matches: 11. Here the CDR3 DNA reads TGCAGTGCTATACTCCTCGGGACTAGCGGGAGGGGTACCTACGAGCAGTACTTC. Protein product: CSAILLGTSGRGTYEQYF.

A few counts support this clonotype. V gene TRBV12-3 or TRBV12-4 combines with J gene TRBJ2-2, with D tentatively TRBD1 (5 bases). V lost 1 base and J lost 0, with 6 bases in between. The CDR3 consists of 15 residues. CDR3 in amino acids: CASSLGTPNTGELFF. In DNA, the CDR3 is TGTGCCAGCAGTTTAGGGACACCGAACACCGGGGAGCTGTTTTTT.

The chain carries TRBV27 and TRBJ2-7, with D possibly called TRBD1 or TRBD2 (6 bases each). Germline CDR1 and CDR2: MNHEY and SMNVEV (reference sequence). V was shortened by 6 bases and J by 3 bases, with 18 bases between the two germline ends. The CDR3 sequence is 15 residues long. The CDR3 protein is CASSPAFGGSYEQYF. The CDR3, as DNA: TGTGCCAGCAGCCCTGCGTTCGGGGGCAGCTACGAGCAGTACTTC.

The gene calls are TRBV5-6 and TRBJ2-7; weak D call: TRBD1 (5 bases). V dropped 0 bases and J dropped 5 bases, with 12 bases sitting between them. This CDR3 contains 14 residues. Germline V gene lookup returns CDR1 SGHDT and CDR2 YYEEEE. CDR3 sequence reads: CASSLVQGIHEQYF. The DNA of the CDR3 is TGTGCCAGCAGCTTGGTGCAGGGTATCCACGAGCAGTACTTC.

The CDR3 is CASSQQQGMLETQYF. The CDR3 DNA reads TGTGCCAGCAGCCAACAACAGGGTATGTTGGAGACCCAGTACTTC. The chain links TRBV7-9 to TRBJ2-5; possible D gene TRBD1, 6 bases. Trimming pared 5 bases from V and 5 bases from J, leaving 18 bases between. There are 15 residues in the CDR3. CDR1 and CDR2 from the germline V gene are SEHNR and FQNEAQ (reference sequence).

The CDR3 DNA is TGTGCCAGCAGCCGACGCCTCGGACAGGACTCCTACGAGCAGTACTTC. Translating it yields CASSRRLGQDSYEQYF. The chain carries TRBV13 and TRBJ2-7; 7 bases are a match to TRBD1. Germline CDR1 PRHDT, CDR2 FYEKMQ (reference sequence). The CDR3 is 16 residues long. Losses at the gene ends were 5 bases for V and 0 bases for J; bases not matched to a gene: 10.